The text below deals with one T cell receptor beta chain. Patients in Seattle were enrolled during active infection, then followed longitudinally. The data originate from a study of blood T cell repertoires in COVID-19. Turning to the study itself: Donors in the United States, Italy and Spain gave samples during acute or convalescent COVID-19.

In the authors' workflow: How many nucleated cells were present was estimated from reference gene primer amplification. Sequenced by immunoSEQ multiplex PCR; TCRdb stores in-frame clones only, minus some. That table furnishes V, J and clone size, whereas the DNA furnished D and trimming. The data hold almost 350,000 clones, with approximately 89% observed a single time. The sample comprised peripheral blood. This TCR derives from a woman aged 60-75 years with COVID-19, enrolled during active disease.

The CDR3 DNA reads as TGTGCCAGTACCCTCGGACAGGGAAACACCATATATTTT. Translating gives CASTLGQGNTIYF. The chain joins TRBV19 to TRBJ1-3; D is perhaps TRBD1 (6 bases). CDR1 LNHDA and CDR2 SQIVND come from the germline V gene (reference sequence). This CDR3 contains 13 residues. Trimming took 7 bases from V and 4 from J, leaving 11 bases between them.